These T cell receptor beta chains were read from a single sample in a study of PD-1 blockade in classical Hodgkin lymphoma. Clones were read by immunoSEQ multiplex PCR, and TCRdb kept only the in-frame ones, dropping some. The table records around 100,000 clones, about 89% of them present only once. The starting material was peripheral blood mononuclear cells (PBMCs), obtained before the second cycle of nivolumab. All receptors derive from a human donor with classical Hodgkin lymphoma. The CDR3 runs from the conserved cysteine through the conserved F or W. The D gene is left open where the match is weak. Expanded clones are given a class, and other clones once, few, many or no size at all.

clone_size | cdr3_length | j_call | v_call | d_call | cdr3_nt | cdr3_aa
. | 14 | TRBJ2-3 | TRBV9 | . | TGTGCCAGCAGCGGCCGGTCGGATCCAGATACGCAGTATTTT | CASSGRSDPDTQYF
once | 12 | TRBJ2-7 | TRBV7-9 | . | TGTGCCAGCAGCCCACTCTCCTACGAGCAGTACTTC | CASSPLSYEQYF
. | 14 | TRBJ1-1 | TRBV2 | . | TGTGCCAGCAGTGAATTTGGTGCCCACACTGAAGCTTTCTTT | CASSEFGAHTEAFF
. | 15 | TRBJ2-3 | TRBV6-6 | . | TGTGCCAGCAGTCCTCGGGTGAGGTACACAGATACGCAGTATTTT | CASSPRVRYTDTQYF
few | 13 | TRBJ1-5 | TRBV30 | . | TGTGCCTGGAGTCGGGGGGGAGGAAAGCCCCAGCATTTT | CAWSRGGGKPQHF
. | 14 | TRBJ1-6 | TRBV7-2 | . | TGTGCCAGCAGCTTAGACGGCTATAATTCACCCCTCCACTTT | CASSLDGYNSPLHF
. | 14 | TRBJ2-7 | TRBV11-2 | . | TGTGCCAGCAGCTTATACATGGACAGTGACGAGCAGTACTTC | CASSLYMDSDEQYF
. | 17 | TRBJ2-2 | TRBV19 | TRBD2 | TGTGCCAGTCGCATCCGACTTAGCGGGGTCCACACCGGGGAGCTGTTTTTT | CASRIRLSGVHTGELFF
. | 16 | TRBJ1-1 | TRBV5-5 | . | TGTGCCAGCAGCACGGACGGGGGAGGATTGGGCACTGAAGCTTTCTTT | CASSTDGGGLGTEAFF
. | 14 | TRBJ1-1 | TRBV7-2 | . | TGTGCCAGCAGCCCCCGGGAGCGGATAAACGAAGCTTTCTTT | CASSPRERINEAFF
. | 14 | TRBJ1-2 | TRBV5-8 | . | TGTGCCAGCAGCTTGGCCCGGGGTGACGATGGCTACACCTTC | CASSLARGDDGYTF
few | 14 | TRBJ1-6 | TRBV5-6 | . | TGTGCCAGCAGCTTGACGCAGGGGAGCGGGCCCCTCCACTTT | CASSLTQGSGPLHF
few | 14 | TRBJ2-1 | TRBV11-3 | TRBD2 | TGTGCCAGCGGAAGACTAGCGGGGGGCAATGAGCAGTTCTTC | CASGRLAGGNEQFF
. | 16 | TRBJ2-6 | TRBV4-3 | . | TGCGCCAGCAGCCAAGATAGGGGCTCTGGGGCCAACGTCCTGACTTTC | CASSQDRGSGANVLTF
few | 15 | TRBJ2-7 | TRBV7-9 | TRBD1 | TGTGCCAGCAGCTTAGGACAGGGGTTATCCTACGAGCAGTACTTC | CASSLGQGLSYEQYF
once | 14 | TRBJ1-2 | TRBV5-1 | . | TGCGCCAGCAGCTTTGAAACAGAAAGAAATGGCTACACCTTC | CASSFETERNGYTF
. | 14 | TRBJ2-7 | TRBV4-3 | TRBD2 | TGCGCCAGCAGCCAGACTAGCGGGGACTACGAGCAGTACTTC | CASSQTSGDYEQYF
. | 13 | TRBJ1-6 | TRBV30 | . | TGTGCCTGGAGTGCAGGTGAGAATTCACCCCTCCACTTT | CAWSAGENSPLHF
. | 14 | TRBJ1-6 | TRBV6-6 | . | TGTGCCAGCAGGGGGGAGGGGCACTATTCACCCCTCCACTTT | CASRGEGHYSPLHF
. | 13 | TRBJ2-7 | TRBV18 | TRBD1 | TGTGCCAGCTCACTGGGACAGCTCTACGAGCAGTACTTC | CASSLGQLYEQYF
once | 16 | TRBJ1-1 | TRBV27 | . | TGTGCCAGCATCTCTCCCCCTTGGAGCATGAACACTGAAGCTTTCTTT | CASISPPWSMNTEAFF
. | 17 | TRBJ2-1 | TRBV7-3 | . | TGTGCCAGCAGCTCCCCTGGGGGACACCGACTCTACAATGAGCAGTTCTTC | CASSSPGGHRLYNEQFF
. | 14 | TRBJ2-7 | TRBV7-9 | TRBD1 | TGTGCCAGCAGCATGAACAGGGGTATTAACGAGCAGTACTTC | CASSMNRGINEQYF
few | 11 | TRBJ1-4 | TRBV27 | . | TGTGCCAGCAGTCAACAGTGGGTGGCTGTTTTT | CASSQQWVAVF
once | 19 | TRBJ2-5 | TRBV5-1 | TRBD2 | TGCGCCAGCAGCCCCCGGCGGGGGGGCGATTGGGGGTACCAAGAGACCCAGTACTTC | CASSPRRGGDWGYQETQYF
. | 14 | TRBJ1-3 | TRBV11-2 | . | TGTGCCAGCAGCTTAGTTGGAGGGCTGAACACCATATATTTT | CASSLVGGLNTIYF
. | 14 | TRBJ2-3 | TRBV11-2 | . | TGTGCCAGCAGCTTAGAGGGGAGCACAGATACGCAGTATTTT | CASSLEGSTDTQYF
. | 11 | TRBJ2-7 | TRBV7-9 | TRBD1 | TGTGCCAGCAGTGGACAGGAGATTTGGTACTTC | CASSGQEIWYF
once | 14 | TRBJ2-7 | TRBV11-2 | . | TGTGCCAGCAGCTTAGTCCAGGGAACCTACGAGCAGTACTTC | CASSLVQGTYEQYF
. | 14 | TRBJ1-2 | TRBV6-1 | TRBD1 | TGTGCCAGCAGCCCGGGACAGGGGATCTATGGCTACACCTTC | CASSPGQGIYGYTF
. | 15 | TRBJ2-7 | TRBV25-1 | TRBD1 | TGTGCCAGCAGTGAATATGTGACAGGGGGCTACGAGCAGTACTTC | CASSEYVTGGYEQYF